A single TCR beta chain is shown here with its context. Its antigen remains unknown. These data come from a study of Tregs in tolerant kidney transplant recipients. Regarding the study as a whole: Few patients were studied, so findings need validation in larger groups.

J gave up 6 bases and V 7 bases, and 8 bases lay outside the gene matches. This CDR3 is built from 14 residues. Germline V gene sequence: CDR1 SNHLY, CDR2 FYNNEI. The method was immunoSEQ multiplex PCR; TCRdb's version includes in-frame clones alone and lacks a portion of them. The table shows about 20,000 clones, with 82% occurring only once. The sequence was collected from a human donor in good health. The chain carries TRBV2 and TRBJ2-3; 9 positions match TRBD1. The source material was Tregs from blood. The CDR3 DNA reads TGTGCCAGCATGAGGGACAGGGATGTGGATACGCAGTATTTT. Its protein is CASMRDRDVDTQYF. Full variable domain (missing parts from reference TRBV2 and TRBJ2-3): EPEVTQTPSHQVTQMGQEVILRCVPISNHLYFYWYRQILGQKVEFLVSFYNNEISEKSEIFDDQFSVERPDGSNFTLKIRSTKLEDSAMYFCASMRDRDVDTQYFGPGTRLTVL.